This entry is about one TCR beta chain. One entry per CDR3 protein, called by TCRdb with MiXCR from the RT-PCR reads. This table holds 190,000 or so distinct CDR3 sequences, 41% found once. Germline CDR1 MNHEY, CDR2 SVGEGT. V shed 4 bases, J shed 4 bases, and the junction held 10 bases outside the gene matches. This CDR3 spans 16 amino acids. The record originates from a study of patients and donors after allogeneic stem cell transplantation. The J gene is TRBJ1-2, the V gene TRBV6-2 or TRBV6-3; 9 nucleotides line up with TRBD1. The sequenced sample was blood, either unsorted or a sorted T cell fraction (not recorded which). This clonotype originated in a human donor who was either an allogeneic HSCT recipient or a stem cell or donor lymphocyte infusion donor (not recorded which). It is not recorded whose cells these are; they may come from a transplant donor. CDR3 residues: CASSFPQGARSYGYTF. CDR3 DNA sequence: TGTGCCAGCAGTTTTCCACAGGGGGCGCGAAGCTATGGCTACACCTTC.